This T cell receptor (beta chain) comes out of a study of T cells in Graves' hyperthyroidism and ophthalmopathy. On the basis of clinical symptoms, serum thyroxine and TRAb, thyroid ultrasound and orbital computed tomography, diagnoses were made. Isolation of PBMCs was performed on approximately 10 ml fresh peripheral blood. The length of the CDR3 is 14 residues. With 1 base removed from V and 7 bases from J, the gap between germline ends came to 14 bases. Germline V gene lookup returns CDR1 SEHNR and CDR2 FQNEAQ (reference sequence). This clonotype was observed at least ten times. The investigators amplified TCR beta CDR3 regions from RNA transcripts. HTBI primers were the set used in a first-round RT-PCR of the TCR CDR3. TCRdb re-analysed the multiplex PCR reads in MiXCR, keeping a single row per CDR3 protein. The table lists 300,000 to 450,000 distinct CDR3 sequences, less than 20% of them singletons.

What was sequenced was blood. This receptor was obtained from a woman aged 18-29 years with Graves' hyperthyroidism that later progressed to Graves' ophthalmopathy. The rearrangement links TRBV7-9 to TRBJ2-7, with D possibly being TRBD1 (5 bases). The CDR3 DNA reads TGTGCCAGCAGCTTAGGTCGGCAGGGTGGAGAGCAGTACTTC. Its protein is CASSLGRQGGEQYF.